This passage covers 8 T cell receptor beta chains from one sample sequenced in a study of control samples from healthy donors and cancer patients. This table comes from immunoSEQ multiplex PCR, and its TCRdb copy is limited to in-frame clones, with some not included. The data show about 190,000 clones, 91% seen once. Material: blood. These receptors all come from a man aged 25-45 years in good health.

This chain links TRBV6-5 with TRBJ2-1; a weak D match, TRBD2 (7 bases). The V gene's germline CDR1 is MNHEY and CDR2 SVGAGI. Deletions cut 7 bases from V and 4 bases from J, with 17 bases between. This CDR3 has 15 amino acids. CDR3 coding DNA: TGTGCCAGCAACAAGGGCGGGGGCCCTTACAATGAGCAGTTCTTC. This encodes CASNKGGGPYNEQFF.

The chain joins TRBV3-1 (or the pseudogene TRBV3-2) to TRBJ1-6; D uncertain. Germline loops: CDR1 LGHDT, CDR2 YNNKEL (reference sequence). The CDR3 runs 12 residues. V was clipped by 4 bases and J by 10 bases, with 8 bases between them. The CDR3 sequence is CASSLLGSPLHF. The DNA of the CDR3 is TGTGCCAGCAGCCTTCTGGGGTCACCCCTCCACTTT.

This clone was observed a single time. The chain carries TRBV10-3 and TRBJ2-3, with D possibly being TRBD1 or TRBD2 (6 bases each). V shed 2 bases and J shed 3 bases, with 12 bases lying between them. Germline V gives CDR1 ENHRY, CDR2 SYGVKD. The CDR3 covers 15 residues. The CDR3 loop is CAISEQEGVTDTQYF. The CDR3 coding sequence is TGTGCCATCAGTGAGCAGGAGGGGGTAACAGATACGCAGTATTTT.

The V gene is TRBV6-6, the J gene TRBJ1-2, with TRBD1 identical over 7 bases. V shed 6 bases and J 5 bases; nucleotides not matched to a gene: 6. The CDR3 loop spans 13 amino acids. From germline, CDR1 is MNHNY and CDR2 SVGAGI (reference sequence). The CDR3 DNA follows: TGTGCCAGCAGCCCCGGGACAGAATATGGCTACACCTTC. It specifies CASSPGTEYGYTF.

The gene calls are TRBV5-1 and TRBJ2-2; D ambiguous. Germline assignment: CDR1 SGHRS and CDR2 YFSETQ. This CDR3 is built from 11 residues. Trimming took off 5 bases at V and 4 bases at J, with 3 bases between the two ends. The CDR3 nucleotides read TGCGCCAGCAGTCGCACCGGGGAGCTGTTTTTT. Its protein is CASSRTGELFF.

V usage is TRBV30 and J usage is TRBJ2-3; 7 bases agree with TRBD1. Germline CDR1 GTSNPN, CDR2 SVGIG (reference sequence). The junction had 15 bases not matched to a gene; V was cut back by 2 bases and J by 7 bases. The CDR3 contains 16 residues. This CDR3 is CAWSLGTAGVANTQYF. The DNA of the CDR3 is TGTGCCTGGAGTCTAGGGACAGCCGGCGTTGCAAATACGCAGTATTTT.

The chain recombines TRBV6-4 with TRBJ2-6; 12 bases are a match to TRBD1. The CDR3 extends over 17 amino acids. Per germline, CDR1 MRHNA and CDR2 SNTAGT. V was clipped by 5 bases and J by 0 bases; unmatched bases: 2. Here the CDR3 reads CASSPGQGASGANVLTF. The CDR3 bases are TGTGCCAGCAGTCCGGGACAGGGGGCCTCTGGGGCCAACGTCCTGACTTTC.

The chain links TRBV19 to TRBJ1-1; 8 nucleotides agree with TRBD1. There are 17 residues in the CDR3. V lost 4 bases, J lost 0 bases, and 10 bases stayed unmatched. CDR1 and CDR2 from the germline V gene are LNHDA and SQIVND (reference sequence). CDR3 nucleotide sequence: TGTGCCAGTAGTAAACCGGGACAGGAAGACATGAACACTGAAGCTTTCTTT. It encodes CASSKPGQEDMNTEAFF.